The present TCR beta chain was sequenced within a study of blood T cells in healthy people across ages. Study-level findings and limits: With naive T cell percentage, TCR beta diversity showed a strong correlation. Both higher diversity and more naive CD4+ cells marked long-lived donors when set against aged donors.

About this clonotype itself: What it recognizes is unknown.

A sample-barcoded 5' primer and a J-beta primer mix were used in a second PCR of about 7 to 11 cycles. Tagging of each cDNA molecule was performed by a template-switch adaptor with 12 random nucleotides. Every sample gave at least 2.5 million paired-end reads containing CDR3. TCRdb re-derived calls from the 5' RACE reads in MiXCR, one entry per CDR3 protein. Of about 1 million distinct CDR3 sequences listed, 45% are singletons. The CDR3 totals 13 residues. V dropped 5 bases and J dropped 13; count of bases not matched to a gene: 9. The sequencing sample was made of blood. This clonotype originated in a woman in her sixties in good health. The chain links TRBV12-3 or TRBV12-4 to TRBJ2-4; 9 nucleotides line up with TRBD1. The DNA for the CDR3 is TGTGCCAGCAGTAAGACAGGGGGGGTGCAGCAGTACTTC. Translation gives CASSKTGGVQQYF.